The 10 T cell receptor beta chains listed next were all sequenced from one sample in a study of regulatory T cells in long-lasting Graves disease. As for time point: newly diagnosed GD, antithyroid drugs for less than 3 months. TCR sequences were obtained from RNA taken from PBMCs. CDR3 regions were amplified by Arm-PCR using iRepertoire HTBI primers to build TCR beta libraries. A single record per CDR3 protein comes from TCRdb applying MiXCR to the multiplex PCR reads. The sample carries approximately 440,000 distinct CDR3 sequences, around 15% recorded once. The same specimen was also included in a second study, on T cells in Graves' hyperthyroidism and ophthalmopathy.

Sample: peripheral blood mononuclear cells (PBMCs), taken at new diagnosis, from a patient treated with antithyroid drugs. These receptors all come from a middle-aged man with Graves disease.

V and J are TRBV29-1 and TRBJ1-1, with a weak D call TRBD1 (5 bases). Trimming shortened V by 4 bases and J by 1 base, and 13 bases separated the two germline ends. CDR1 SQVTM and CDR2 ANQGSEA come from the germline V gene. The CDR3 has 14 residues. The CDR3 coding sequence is TGCAGCGTTGCCCAGACAGCGACGAACACTGAAGCTTTCTTT. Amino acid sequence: CSVAQTATNTEAFF.

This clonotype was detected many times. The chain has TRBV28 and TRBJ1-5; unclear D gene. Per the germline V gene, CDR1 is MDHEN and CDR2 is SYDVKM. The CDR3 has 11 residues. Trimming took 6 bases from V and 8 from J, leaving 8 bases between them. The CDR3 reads CASRTFEPQHF. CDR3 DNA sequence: TGTGCCAGCAGGACTTTTGAGCCCCAGCATTTT.

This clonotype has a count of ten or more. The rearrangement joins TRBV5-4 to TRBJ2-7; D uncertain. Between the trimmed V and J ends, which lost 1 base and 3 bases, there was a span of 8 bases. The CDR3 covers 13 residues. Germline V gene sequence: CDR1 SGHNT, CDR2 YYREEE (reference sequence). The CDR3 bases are TGTGCCAGCAGCTTGCGTGGAGTCTACGAGCAGTACTTC. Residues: CASSLRGVYEQYF.

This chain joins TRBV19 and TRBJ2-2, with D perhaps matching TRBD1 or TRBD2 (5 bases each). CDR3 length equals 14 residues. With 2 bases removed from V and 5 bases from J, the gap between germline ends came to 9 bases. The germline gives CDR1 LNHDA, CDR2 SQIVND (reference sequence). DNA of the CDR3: TGTGCCAGTAGTATACGGGACCATACCGGGGAGCTGTTTTTT. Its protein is CASSIRDHTGELFF.

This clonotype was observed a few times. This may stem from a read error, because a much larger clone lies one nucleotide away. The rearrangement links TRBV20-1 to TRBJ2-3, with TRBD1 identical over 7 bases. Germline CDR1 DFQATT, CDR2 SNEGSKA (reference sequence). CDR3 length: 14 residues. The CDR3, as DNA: TGCAGTGCTGCTGACTCCCACAGGGGCTACGAGCAGTGCTTC. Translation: CSAADSHRGYEQCF.

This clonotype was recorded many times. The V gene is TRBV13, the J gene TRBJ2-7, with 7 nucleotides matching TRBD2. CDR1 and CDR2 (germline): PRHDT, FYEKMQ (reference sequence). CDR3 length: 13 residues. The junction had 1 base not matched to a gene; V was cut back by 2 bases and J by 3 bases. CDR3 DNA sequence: TGTGCCAGCAGCTTACTAGCGGACTACGAGCAGTACTTC. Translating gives CASSLLADYEQYF.

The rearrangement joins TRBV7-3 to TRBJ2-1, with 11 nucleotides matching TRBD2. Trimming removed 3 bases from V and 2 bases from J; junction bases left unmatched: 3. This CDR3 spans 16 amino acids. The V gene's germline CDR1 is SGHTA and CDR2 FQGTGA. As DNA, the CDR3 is TGTGCCAGCAGCTTCCCGGGACTAGCGGCCTACAATGAGCAGTTCTTC. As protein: CASSFPGLAAYNEQFF.

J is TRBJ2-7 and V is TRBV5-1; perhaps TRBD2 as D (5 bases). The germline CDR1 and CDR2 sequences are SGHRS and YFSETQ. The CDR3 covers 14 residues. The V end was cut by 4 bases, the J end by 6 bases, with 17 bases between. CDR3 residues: CASSANSGIGEQYF. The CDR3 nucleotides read TGCGCCAGCAGCGCGAACTCCGGGATCGGCGAGCAGTACTTC.

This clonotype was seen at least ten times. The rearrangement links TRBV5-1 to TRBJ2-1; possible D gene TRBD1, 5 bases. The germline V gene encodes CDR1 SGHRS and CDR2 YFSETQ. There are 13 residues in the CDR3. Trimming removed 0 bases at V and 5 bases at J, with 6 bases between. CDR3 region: CASSLVQDNEQFF. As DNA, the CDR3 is TGCGCCAGCAGCTTGGTACAGGACAATGAGCAGTTCTTC.

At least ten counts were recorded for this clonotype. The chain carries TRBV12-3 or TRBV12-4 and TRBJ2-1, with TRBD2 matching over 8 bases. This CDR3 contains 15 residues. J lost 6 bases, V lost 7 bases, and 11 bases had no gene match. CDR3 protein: CASTPHEREFNEQFF. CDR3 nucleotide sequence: TGTGCCAGCACCCCGCATGAGCGGGAGTTCAATGAGCAGTTCTTC.